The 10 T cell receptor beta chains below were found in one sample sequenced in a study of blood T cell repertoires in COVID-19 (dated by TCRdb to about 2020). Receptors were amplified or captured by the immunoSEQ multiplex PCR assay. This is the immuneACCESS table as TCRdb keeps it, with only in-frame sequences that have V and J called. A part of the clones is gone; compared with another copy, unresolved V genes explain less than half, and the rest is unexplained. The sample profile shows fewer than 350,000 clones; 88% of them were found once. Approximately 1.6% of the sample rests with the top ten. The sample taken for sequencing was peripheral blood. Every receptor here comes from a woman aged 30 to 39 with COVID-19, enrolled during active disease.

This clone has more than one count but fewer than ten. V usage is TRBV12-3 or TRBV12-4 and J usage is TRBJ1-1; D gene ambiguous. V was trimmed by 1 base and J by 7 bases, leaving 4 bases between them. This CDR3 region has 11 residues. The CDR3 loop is CASSLVGEAFF. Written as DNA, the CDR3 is TGTGCCAGCAGTTTAGTCGGTGAAGCTTTCTTT.

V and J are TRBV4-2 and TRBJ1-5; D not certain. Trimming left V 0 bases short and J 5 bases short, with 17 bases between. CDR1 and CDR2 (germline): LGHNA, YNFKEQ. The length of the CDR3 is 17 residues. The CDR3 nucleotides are TGTGCCAGCAGCCAAGATAGGTGGCCGAGGGTCGATCAGCCCCAGCATTTT. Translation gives CASSQDRWPRVDQPQHF.

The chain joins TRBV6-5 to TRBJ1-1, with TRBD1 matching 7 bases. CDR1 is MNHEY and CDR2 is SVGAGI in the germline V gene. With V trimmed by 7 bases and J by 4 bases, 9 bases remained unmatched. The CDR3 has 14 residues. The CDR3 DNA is TGTGCCAGCACCGCAGACAGGGTAGCCACTGAAGCTTTCTTT. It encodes CASTADRVATEAFF.

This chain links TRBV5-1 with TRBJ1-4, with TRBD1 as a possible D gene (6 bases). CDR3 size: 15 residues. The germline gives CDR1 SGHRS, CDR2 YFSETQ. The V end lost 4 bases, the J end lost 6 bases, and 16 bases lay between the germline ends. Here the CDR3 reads CASSPRGGGDEKLFF. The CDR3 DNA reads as TGCGCCAGCAGCCCCCGGGGAGGGGGAGATGAAAAACTGTTTTTT.

CDR3 sequence: CASLGTPGLAGGYNEQFF. The CDR3 nucleotides read TGCGCCAGCCTCGGGACTCCGGGACTAGCGGGGGGCTACAATGAGCAGTTCTTC. This chain links TRBV5-1 with TRBJ2-1, with 15 bases matching TRBD2. The germline gives CDR1 SGHRS, CDR2 YFSETQ. The V gene end was trimmed by 7 bases and the J gene end by 3 bases; junction bases not matched to a gene: 11. The CDR3 is 18 residues long. The entire variable domain, with the rest obtained from reference TRBV5-1 and TRBJ2-1, is as follows: KAGVTQTPRYLIKTRGQQVTLSCSPISGHRSVSWYQQTPGQGLQFLFEYFSETQRNKGNFPGRFSGRQFSNSRSEMNVSTLELGDSALYLCASLGTPGLAGGYNEQFFGPGTRLTVL.

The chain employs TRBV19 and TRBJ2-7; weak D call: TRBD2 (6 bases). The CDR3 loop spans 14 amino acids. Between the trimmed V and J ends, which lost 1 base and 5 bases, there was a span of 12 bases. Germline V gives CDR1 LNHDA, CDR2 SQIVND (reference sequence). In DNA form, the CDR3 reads TGTGCCAGTAGTATAGGCGGGGCGGCGAACGAGCAGTACTTC. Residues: CASSIGGAANEQYF.

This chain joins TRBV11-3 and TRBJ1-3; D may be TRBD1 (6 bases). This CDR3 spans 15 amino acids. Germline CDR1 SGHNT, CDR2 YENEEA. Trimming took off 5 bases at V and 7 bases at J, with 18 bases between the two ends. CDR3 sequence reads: CASSISGAAGNTIYF. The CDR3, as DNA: TGTGCCAGCAGCATTTCAGGGGCCGCCGGGAACACCATATATTTT.

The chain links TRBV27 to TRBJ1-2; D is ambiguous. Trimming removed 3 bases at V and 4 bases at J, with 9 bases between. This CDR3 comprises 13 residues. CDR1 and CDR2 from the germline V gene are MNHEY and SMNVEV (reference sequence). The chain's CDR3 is CASSFGLRYGYTF. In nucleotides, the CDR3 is TGTGCCAGCAGTTTCGGGTTACGCTATGGCTACACCTTC.

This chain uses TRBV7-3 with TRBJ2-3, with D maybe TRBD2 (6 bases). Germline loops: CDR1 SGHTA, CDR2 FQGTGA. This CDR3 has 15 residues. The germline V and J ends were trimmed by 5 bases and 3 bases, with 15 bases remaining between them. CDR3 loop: CASSPLGRGTDTQYF. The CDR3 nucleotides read TGTGCCAGCAGCCCCTTAGGACGGGGGACAGATACGCAGTATTTT.

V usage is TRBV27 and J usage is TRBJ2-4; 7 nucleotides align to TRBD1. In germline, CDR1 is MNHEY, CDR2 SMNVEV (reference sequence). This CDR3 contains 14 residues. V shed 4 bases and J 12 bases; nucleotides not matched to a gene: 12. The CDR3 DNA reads TGTGCCAGCAGTTACGATTCGCTCGGGACAGATCAGTACTTC. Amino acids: CASSYDSLGTDQYF.